The rows below give T cell receptor beta chains drawn from one sample of a study of patients and donors after allogeneic stem cell transplantation. TCRdb re-called the RT-PCR reads through MiXCR, storing one row per CDR3 protein. The data hold 20,000 or so distinct CDR3 sequences, with around 5.3% observed a single time. What was sequenced was blood, either unsorted or a sorted T cell fraction (not recorded which). These receptors originate from a human donor who was either an allogeneic HSCT recipient or a stem cell or donor lymphocyte infusion donor (not recorded which). It is not recorded whose cells these are; they may come from a transplant donor. Both conserved end residues are part of each CDR3. Fields, in order: clone size, V gene, J gene, D gene, CDR3 DNA, CDR3 protein. D genes are given only for firm matches. Some rows mark clone size as missing; the rest say once, few, many or name a class of expanded clone.

clone_size: many; v_call: TRBV27; j_call: TRBJ1-5; d_call: -; cdr3_nt: TGTGCACGGTTCAATCAGCCCCAGCATTTT; cdr3_aa: CARFNQPQHF
clone_size: few; v_call: TRBV6-5; j_call: TRBJ2-1; d_call: -; cdr3_nt: TGTGCCAGCAGTTCCCCGAGCTCCTACAATGAGCAGTTCTTC; cdr3_aa: CASSSPSSYNEQFF
clone_size: many; v_call: TRBV7-9; j_call: TRBJ2-7; d_call: -; cdr3_nt: TGTGCCAGCAGTCAAACTGAGTCCTACGAGCAGTACTTC; cdr3_aa: CASSQTESYEQYF
clone_size: -; v_call: TRBV5-4; j_call: TRBJ2-5; d_call: TRBD2; cdr3_nt: TGTGCCAGCAGCTCCGGGACTAGGGAAGAGACCCAGTACTTC; cdr3_aa: CASSSGTREETQYF
clone_size: many; v_call: TRBV2; j_call: TRBJ1-1; d_call: -; cdr3_nt: TGTGCCAGCAGGGAACAGATGGACACTGAAGCTTTCTTT; cdr3_aa: CASREQMDTEAFF
clone_size: many; v_call: TRBV11-2; j_call: TRBJ1-5; d_call: TRBD1; cdr3_nt: TGTGCCAGCAGCCAAGGGGGGACAGGGACCAATCAGCCCCAGCATTTT; cdr3_aa: CASSQGGTGTNQPQHF
clone_size: many; v_call: TRBV18; j_call: TRBJ2-7; d_call: -; cdr3_nt: TGTGCCAGCTCACCCCCTAGTATTGACGAGCAGTACTTC; cdr3_aa: CASSPPSIDEQYF
clone_size: many; v_call: TRBV9; j_call: TRBJ1-1; d_call: -; cdr3_nt: TGTGCCAGCAGCGTAGAAGGGGGGCAATACACTGAAGCTTTCTTT; cdr3_aa: CASSVEGGQYTEAFF
clone_size: -; v_call: TRBV28; j_call: TRBJ1-2; d_call: -; cdr3_nt: TGTGCCAGCAGTTTAGGGGGCGAGGGGTATGGCTACACCTTC; cdr3_aa: CASSLGGEGYGYTF
clone_size: many; v_call: TRBV7-9; j_call: TRBJ2-5; d_call: -; cdr3_nt: TGTGCCAGCAGCCTACGGGAACTTCAAGAGACCCAGTACTTC; cdr3_aa: CASSLRELQETQYF
clone_size: many; v_call: TRBV5-1; j_call: TRBJ2-1; d_call: TRBD2; cdr3_nt: TGCGCCAGCAGCTTGGGACCCTTCGGGCTAGCGGGGGACAATGAGCAGTTCTTC; cdr3_aa: CASSLGPFGLAGDNEQFF
clone_size: many; v_call: TRBV9; j_call: TRBJ2-7; d_call: TRBD1; cdr3_nt: TGTGCCAGCAGCGTGGGACAGGGGCGCTACGAGCAGTACTTC; cdr3_aa: CASSVGQGRYEQYF
clone_size: many; v_call: TRBV28; j_call: TRBJ1-4; d_call: -; cdr3_nt: TGTGCCAGCAGTTTATGGGGTGAAAAACTGTTTTTT; cdr3_aa: CASSLWGEKLFF
clone_size: many; v_call: TRBV7-9; j_call: TRBJ2-5; d_call: TRBD1; cdr3_nt: TGTGCCAGCAGCTTGGGACAGGGCGTAGAGACCCAGTACTTC; cdr3_aa: CASSLGQGVETQYF
clone_size: -; v_call: TRBV28; j_call: TRBJ1-1; d_call: -; cdr3_nt: TGTGCCAGCAGTCCTCGGAGGGCATGGAACACTGAAGCTTTCTTT; cdr3_aa: CASSPRRAWNTEAFF
clone_size: -; v_call: TRBV11-3; j_call: TRBJ2-1; d_call: TRBD1; cdr3_nt: TGTGCCAGCAGCTTTGAACAGGGGGCTTACAATGAGCAGTTCTTC; cdr3_aa: CASSFEQGAYNEQFF
clone_size: few; v_call: TRBV5-4; j_call: TRBJ1-1; d_call: TRBD1; cdr3_nt: TGTGCCAGCAGCCCGTCGGACAGGTTCACTGAAGCTTTCTTT; cdr3_aa: CASSPSDRFTEAFF
clone_size: few; v_call: TRBV7-9; j_call: TRBJ1-1; d_call: TRBD1; cdr3_nt: TGTGCCAGCAGCAAGACAGGGGGCACTGAAGCTTTCTTT; cdr3_aa: CASSKTGGTEAFF
clone_size: -; v_call: TRBV9; j_call: TRBJ1-3; d_call: TRBD1; cdr3_nt: TGTGCCAGCAGCACCAACAGGGGTCGCTCTGGAAACACCATATATTTT; cdr3_aa: CASSTNRGRSGNTIYF
clone_size: few; v_call: TRBV6-2/TRBV6-3; j_call: TRBJ2-3; d_call: -; cdr3_nt: TGTGCCAGCAGTTACCTCGATACAGATACGCAGTATTTT; cdr3_aa: CASSYLDTDTQYF
clone_size: few; v_call: TRBV5-6; j_call: TRBJ2-1; d_call: TRBD2; cdr3_nt: TGTGCCAGCAGCTTGGGTAGACTAGCGGGCTCCTACAATGAGCAGTTCTTC; cdr3_aa: CASSLGRLAGSYNEQFF
clone_size: many; v_call: TRBV14; j_call: TRBJ2-7; d_call: -; cdr3_nt: TGTGCCAGCAGCCAGTCGTCGTGGGCCTACGAGCAGTACTTC; cdr3_aa: CASSQSSWAYEQYF
clone_size: many; v_call: TRBV10-3; j_call: TRBJ1-4; d_call: -; cdr3_nt: TGTGCCATCAGTGATTACGGGACAACTAATGAAAAACTGTTTTTT; cdr3_aa: CAISDYGTTNEKLFF
clone_size: -; v_call: TRBV28; j_call: TRBJ1-6; d_call: -; cdr3_nt: TGTGCCAGCCAACCCCTCCACCCGAATTCACCCCTCCACTTT; cdr3_aa: CASQPLHPNSPLHF
clone_size: many; v_call: TRBV28; j_call: TRBJ2-1; d_call: -; cdr3_nt: TGTGCCAGCAGCCCCCCGGGCTCCTACAATGAGCAGTTCTTC; cdr3_aa: CASSPPGSYNEQFF
clone_size: few; v_call: TRBV5-1; j_call: TRBJ2-7; d_call: TRBD1; cdr3_nt: TGCGCCAGCAGCTCCACAGGGGTATACGAGCAGTACTTC; cdr3_aa: CASSSTGVYEQYF
clone_size: many; v_call: TRBV19; j_call: TRBJ1-5; d_call: TRBD1; cdr3_nt: TGTGCCAGTAGTATTAGGGACAGGGGCAATCAGCCCCAGCATTTT; cdr3_aa: CASSIRDRGNQPQHF
clone_size: few; v_call: TRBV11-2; j_call: TRBJ2-5; d_call: -; cdr3_nt: TGTGCCAGCACCAATAGTGCCCCGACAACGGGGACCCAGTACTTC; cdr3_aa: CASTNSAPTTGTQYF
clone_size: many; v_call: TRBV20-1; j_call: TRBJ2-5; d_call: -; cdr3_nt: TGCAGTGCTAGAGATTGGGCGGGACTCCGAGGGGAGACCCAGTACTTC; cdr3_aa: CSARDWAGLRGETQYF
clone_size: many; v_call: TRBV20-1; j_call: TRBJ2-3; d_call: TRBD2; cdr3_nt: TGCAGTGGGAATGGACGGACTAGCGGCACAGATACGCAGTATTTT; cdr3_aa: CSGNGRTSGTDTQYF
clone_size: few; v_call: TRBV2; j_call: TRBJ1-4; d_call: TRBD1; cdr3_nt: TGTGCCAGCAACGGACAGGGTTTAAGTGAAAAACTGTTTTTT; cdr3_aa: CASNGQGLSEKLFF
clone_size: many; v_call: TRBV4-2; j_call: TRBJ2-3; d_call: -; cdr3_nt: TGTGCCAGCAGCCTAAGTAGGGTCGGAGATACGCAGTATTTT; cdr3_aa: CASSLSRVGDTQYF
clone_size: many; v_call: TRBV12-3/TRBV12-4; j_call: TRBJ1-1; d_call: -; cdr3_nt: TGTGCCAGCAGCCACCGAGAGGCGAACACTGAAGCTTTCTTT; cdr3_aa: CASSHREANTEAFF
clone_size: many; v_call: TRBV5-1; j_call: TRBJ2-7; d_call: -; cdr3_nt: TGCGCCAGCGGATCAGTAGCGCGGGGCGACGAGCAGTACTTC; cdr3_aa: CASGSVARGDEQYF
clone_size: many; v_call: TRBV7-3; j_call: TRBJ2-1; d_call: -; cdr3_nt: TGTGCCAGCAGCCGAGGGACAACCGGCGATGAGCAGTTCTTC; cdr3_aa: CASSRGTTGDEQFF
clone_size: few; v_call: TRBV5-6; j_call: TRBJ2-1; d_call: -; cdr3_nt: TGTGCCAGCGGCTTGCTTGGCCCCAATGAGCAGTTCTTC; cdr3_aa: CASGLLGPNEQFF
clone_size: few; v_call: TRBV7-9; j_call: TRBJ2-3; d_call: -; cdr3_nt: TGTGCCAGCAGCTTAGGGGGGCGGGTTCGTTACACAGATACGCAGTATTTT; cdr3_aa: CASSLGGRVRYTDTQYF
clone_size: many; v_call: TRBV7-8; j_call: TRBJ2-2; d_call: TRBD2; cdr3_nt: TGTGCCAGCAGCCCGGGAGCGGGAGGGCGGACCGGGGAGCTGTTTTTT; cdr3_aa: CASSPGAGGRTGELFF
clone_size: -; v_call: TRBV15; j_call: TRBJ2-7; d_call: TRBD1; cdr3_nt: TGTGCCACCAGCAGAGGGGGCCAGGGGGCCAACGAGCAGTACTTC; cdr3_aa: CATSRGGQGANEQYF
clone_size: many; v_call: TRBV27; j_call: TRBJ2-1; d_call: TRBD1; cdr3_nt: TGTGCCAGCAGTTTAAGCGACAGGGGGCGGAACAATGAGCAGTTCTTC; cdr3_aa: CASSLSDRGRNNEQFF
clone_size: many; v_call: TRBV27; j_call: TRBJ1-3; d_call: -; cdr3_nt: TGTGCCAGCAGTACGAGGCGGGACATCTCTGGAAACACCATATATTTT; cdr3_aa: CASSTRRDISGNTIYF
clone_size: many; v_call: TRBV10-3; j_call: TRBJ2-3; d_call: TRBD2; cdr3_nt: TGTGCCATCAGTGGGACTAGCCGCACAGATACGCAGTATTTT; cdr3_aa: CAISGTSRTDTQYF
clone_size: -; v_call: TRBV19; j_call: TRBJ2-3; d_call: TRBD2; cdr3_nt: TGTGCCAGTAGCAGGACTAGCGGGGCGCTCGGGAATACGCAGTATTTT; cdr3_aa: CASSRTSGALGNTQYF
clone_size: many; v_call: TRBV7-9; j_call: TRBJ1-1; d_call: -; cdr3_nt: TGTGCCAGCAGCTTTAGGATCTACACTGAAGCTTTCTTT; cdr3_aa: CASSFRIYTEAFF
clone_size: -; v_call: TRBV5-1; j_call: TRBJ2-4; d_call: -; cdr3_nt: TGCGCCAGCGCCCCGAGGTGGGGGACCGACCTAGCCAAAAACATTCAGTACTTC; cdr3_aa: CASAPRWGTDLAKNIQYF
clone_size: few; v_call: TRBV2; j_call: TRBJ2-5; d_call: TRBD1; cdr3_nt: TGTGCCAGCGCCTGGGACAGAGAAGAGACCCAGTACTTC; cdr3_aa: CASAWDREETQYF
clone_size: -; v_call: TRBV18; j_call: TRBJ2-3; d_call: -; cdr3_nt: TGTGCCAGCTCACCCTCGGTGGGCAGGGGAAACGCAGATACGCAGTATTTT; cdr3_aa: CASSPSVGRGNADTQYF
clone_size: many; v_call: TRBV20-1; j_call: TRBJ2-7; d_call: TRBD2; cdr3_nt: TGCAGTGCTCACTTACCCAGCGGGAGAAGAGACTACGAGCAGTACTTC; cdr3_aa: CSAHLPSGRRDYEQYF
clone_size: many; v_call: TRBV24-1; j_call: TRBJ1-2; d_call: -; cdr3_nt: TGTGCCACCAGCGCGGAGGGGGACCAAGCTAACTATGGCTACACCTTC; cdr3_aa: CATSAEGDQANYGYTF